Listed below are T cell receptor beta chains from one sample, sequenced in a study of vaccination and CD4 T cells after COVID-19. TCRdb re-analysed the PCR reads in MiXCR, keeping a single row per CDR3 protein. The table lists fewer than 3,500 distinct CDR3 sequences, around 30% of them singletons. These receptors' antigens are unknown. Sequenced here: CD4+ T cells from blood, cultured in vitro, sampled after SARS-CoV-2 vaccination. These receptors were taken from a human donor who had recovered from COVID-19. Each CDR3 is given with its conserved first and last residue.

J	V	CDR3
TRBJ2-5	TRBV29-1	CSANRGAETQYF
TRBJ2-7	TRBV20-1	CSVREIKLYYEQYF
TRBJ2-7	TRBV20-1	CSARAPFSTGLAGSYEQYF
TRBJ2-5	TRBV5-4	CASSLDVVPGAETQYF
TRBJ1-5	TRBV27	CASSSGASSRPQHF
TRBJ1-2	TRBV2	CASGYGQAGGYTF
TRBJ1-1	TRBV19	CASGRGWDTEAFF
TRBJ2-5	TRBV5-4	CASSLASETQYF
TRBJ1-2	TRBV7-9	CASSFLSEGGYTF
TRBJ2-7	TRBV21-1	CASRGSSSYEQYF
TRBJ1-2	TRBV6-1	CASSADKAPYGYTF
TRBJ2-6	TRBV7-9	CASSPGRHSGANVLTF
TRBJ2-7	TRBV6-1	CASSTTGQGAHEQYF
TRBJ2-5	TRBV27	CASRVQGGGETQYF
TRBJ1-2	TRBV6-5	CASSYSSPGLFYGYTF
TRBJ1-6	TRBV7-9	CASSSLGGKWDSPLHF
TRBJ2-7	TRBV28	CASSLGVVPYEQYF
TRBJ2-3	TRBV7-2	CASSLAGGHGLAGRGDTQYF
TRBJ2-3	TRBV20-1	CSGRDRGADTQYF
TRBJ2-6	TRBV6-1	CASGPSGANVLTF
TRBJ2-5	TRBV7-9	CASSLSETQYF
TRBJ1-6	TRBV6-2/TRBV6-3	CASSYHTNREEPLHF
TRBJ2-1	TRBV4-1	CASIGLNEQFF
TRBJ2-1	TRBV20-1	CSATGTGEQFF
TRBJ1-2	TRBV20-1	CSASGQIYGYTF
TRBJ2-7	TRBV4-1	CASSQVGAPYYEQYF
TRBJ1-1	TRBV10-3	CAISRDRGGTEAFF
TRBJ2-1	TRBV7-2	CASSLAPQGKVSYNEQFF
TRBJ1-5	TRBV7-3	CASTIVRDRGQGNQPQHF
TRBJ1-3	TRBV21-1	CASTATLIARDPGNTIYF
TRBJ2-7	TRBV7-9	CASSITGIPSYEQYF
TRBJ2-5	TRBV28	CASSSFWETQYF
TRBJ2-3	TRBV7-3	CASSLTSGGVTDTQYF
TRBJ2-1	TRBV6-5	CASSYSWGGAGNEQFF
TRBJ2-3	TRBV27	CASSVLPVGRRITQYF
TRBJ1-2	TRBV27	CASSRTGIGNYGYTF
TRBJ1-1	TRBV20-1	CSARDRRVRARAEAFF
TRBJ1-3	TRBV7-9	CASSRPTGGTGNTIYF
TRBJ2-6	TRBV20-1	CSAPAVSGANVLTF
TRBJ1-2	TRBV7-8	CASSLTITGEGYGYTF
TRBJ2-7	TRBV28	CATLNYEQYF
TRBJ2-3	TRBV7-9	CASSSARAVRTDTQYF
TRBJ1-6	TRBV7-2	CASSLRSGSQANSPLHF
TRBJ2-4	TRBV20-1	CSALRGYGSLAKNIQYF
TRBJ2-7	TRBV7-9	CASSSQQGNIYEQYF
TRBJ1-2	TRBV7-8	CASSPRAALEKNYGYTF
TRBJ2-3	TRBV6-4	CASSGQGTDTQYF